One sample yielded the 2 T cell receptor beta chains listed below, sequenced in a study of CXCR3-negative and CXCR3-positive naive CD8 T cells. UMI-labeled TRB cDNA libraries were prepared by 5' RACE. TCRdb re-called the 5' RACE reads; every CDR3 protein appears as one record, without DNA. The sample holds around 50,000 distinct CDR3 sequences. The sample was memory CD8+ T cells from blood. The receptor set was obtained from a human donor in good health. Some clones in this sample may be carry-over from other donors' samples.

The genes are TRBV7-9 and TRBJ2-3; the D call of TRBD1 rests on TCRdb alone, since no DNA is present to check it. The germline gives CDR1 SEHNR, CDR2 FQNEAQ (reference sequence). The CDR3 runs 14 residues. Here the CDR3 reads CASSLADPGDTQYF.

The CDR3 here is CASSLTLNYGYTF. The chain is built from TRBV28 and TRBJ1-2. The V gene's germline CDR1 is MDHEN and CDR2 SYDVKM. This CDR3 comprises 13 residues.